This T cell receptor (beta chain) was sequenced for a study of identical twins (dated by TCRdb to the mid-2010s). Notes on the research overall: The study deep-sequenced TCR alpha and beta repertoires from monozygotic twins, unrelated adults of various ages and cord blood to test whether fetal clonotypes persist. To rule out contamination, replicate twin experiments were performed at different times with different library preparation protocols.

Beyond this particular receptor, the publication reports: Because the same donors could not be followed over many years, conclusions were based on cross-sectional statistical analysis. Zero-insertion analyses could be partly confounded by invariant T cells such as MAIT and iNKT, although diverse VJ usage argued against such confounding for most clonotypes. Excess twin sharing in beta out-of-frame sequences was weaker because fewer shared sequences lowered the signal-to-noise ratio. Compared with coincidental sharing between unrelated individuals, out-of-frame TCR alpha sequences shared between twins had an excess of sequences with low generation probability. In monozygotic twins, recombination models systematically underestimated out-of-frame TCR alpha sharing, but the models matched the sharing seen between unrelated individuals. Abundant cord blood beta clonotypes had fewer insertions, young adult naive repertoires showed a similar but weaker trend, and memory repertoires showed no such trend.

V has 3 bases trimmed and J has 10 bases trimmed; junction bases matching no gene number 6. The CDR1 and CDR2 encoded by the germline V gene are ENHRY and SYGVKD. The CDR3 measures 13 amino acids from cysteine to phenylalanine. The kept DNA is CDR3 alone, 39 bases in frame from the first base. This clonotype has at least ten counts. What this receptor recognizes is not known. No qualities accompany the bases; no much larger clone lies one base away. Every donor in the study was a healthy Caucasian. Three pairs of female monozygotic twins, all aged roughly 18 to 30 years, made up the twin cohort. The RNA used for TCR libraries was isolated from peripheral blood mononuclear cells. The library relied on 5' RACE. The sequencer listed for this sample is Illumina HiSeq 2000. Template switching added a universal primer binding site, and the final cDNA carried a unique molecular identifier that allowed TCR cDNA molecules to be counted accurately. Specific primers in the conserved constant-segment region were used to synthesize first-strand cDNA for TCR alpha and beta chains. To control for contamination, each cDNA library was double barcoded with a SMART-Mk sample barcode plus Illumina barcodes. TruSeq adapter sequences and Illumina sample barcodes were added in two successive PCR steps. Sequencing of the TCR alpha and beta cDNA libraries was done on the Illumina HiSeq platform using custom primers. In the paper's pipeline: Raw reads were processed with MiGEC to extract unique molecular identifiers, and MiXCR was used to determine CDR3 positions. Recombination models were inferred per individual with the repgenHMM and IGoR tools using an EM algorithm. Shared clonotypes were analyzed with the tcR package in R, and sharing was normalized by the product of cloneset sizes. Out-of-frame nonproductive sequences were analyzed to study raw recombination free of thymic and clonal selection effects. TCRdb took the public reads, trimmed them with fastp at Q25, ran MiXCR for clone calling and kept in-frame beta chains. Rows are combined by CDR3 protein, so each entry shows the most common genes and DNA. These V and J calls are TCRdb output, not the study's own analysis. The sample table lists roughly 630,000 distinct CDR3 sequences, just over 7% of them with a count of one. The ten largest clonotypes hold about 1.5% of the sample.

The same specimen was also included in a second study, on yellow fever vaccine responses in identical twins. The second study reports: The T cell response to vaccination in identical twins was reported by the authors to appear partly convergent and partly personalized. Focusing on identical twins, the study followed the T cell clones that responded to the vaccine, and did so with precision.

Material for sequencing was PBMCs. The receptor was derived from a young woman in good health. The rearranged chain carries TRBV10-3 and TRBJ1-1; 9 bases in the junction line up with TRBD1. The DNA sequence is given as TGTGCCATCAGTGATCGGGACAGGGCCGTAGCTTTCTTT. The encoded protein is CAISDRDRAVAFF.